A single sample gave rise to the 18 T cell receptor beta chains below, sequenced in a study of HIV-infected children after antiretroviral therapy interruption. Treatment indicated: PENTA 11 planned treatment interruption arm or continuous ART arm. RNA-based 3' RACE libraries used unique molecular identifiers. A single record per CDR3 protein comes from TCRdb applying MiXCR to the 3' RACE reads. The table lists approximately 89,000 distinct CDR3 sequences, 5.5% to 8.5% of them singletons. The material was CD45RA+ CD4+ T cells from PBMCs, pooled from several time points, obtained from a donor given antiretroviral therapy, either interrupted or continuous. The subset here: naive CD4+ CD45RA+ CD45RO- T cells. The receptors derive from a pool of human donors with HIV.

In its sample, this clonotype ranks as medium-sized. V gene TRBV11-2 combines with J gene TRBJ2-2; D remains ambiguous. The CDR3 extends over 14 amino acids. Trimming took off 4 bases at V and 2 bases at J, with 8 bases between the two ends. Germline V gene data show CDR1 as SGHAT and CDR2 as FQNNGV. The DNA of the CDR3 is TGTGCCAGCAGCTCTTTGACTAACACCGGGGAGCTGTTTTTT. Protein sequence: CASSSLTNTGELFF.

The V call is TRBV13, the J call TRBJ1-4, with TRBD1 as a possible D gene (5 bases). The CDR3 spans 12 residues. V lost 2 bases and J lost 12, with 10 bases in between. Germline V gene data show CDR1 as PRHDT and CDR2 as FYEKMQ (reference sequence). In nucleotides, the CDR3 is TGTGCCAGCAGCTTAAATAAGGGGCAACTGTTTTTT. The encoded protein is CASSLNKGQLFF. The entire variable domain, with the rest obtained from reference TRBV13 and TRBJ1-4, is as follows: AAGVIQSPRHLIKEKRETATLKCYPIPRHDTVYWYQQGPGQDPQFLISFYEKMQSDKGSIPDRFSAQQFSDYHSELNMSSLELGDSALYFCASSLNKGQLFFGSGTQLSVL.

This clonotype has a count of ten or more. This sequence joins TRBV19 and TRBJ1-2, with D possibly matching TRBD1 (6 bases). The germline V and J ends were trimmed by 7 bases and 4 bases, with 19 bases remaining between them. The CDR3 is made up of 15 amino acids. Germline V lookup: CDR1 LNHDA, CDR2 SQIVND (reference sequence). CDR3 in amino acids: CASTLGRTEIYGYTF. The CDR3 bases are TGTGCCAGTACCCTTGGGAGGACAGAGATCTATGGCTACACCTTC.

This clonotype was seen at least ten times. The chain carries TRBV7-2 and TRBJ1-1; 11 nucleotides align to TRBD1. This CDR3 spans 16 amino acids. With 5 bases clipped from V and 1 base from J, the junction kept 6 bases outside the gene matches. CDR1 and CDR2 from the germline V gene are SGHTA and FQGNSA. Here the CDR3 DNA reads TGTGCCAGCAGCCAAAGGGACAGGGGGTGGAACACTGAAGCTTTCTTT. Its protein product is CASSQRDRGWNTEAFF. The entire variable domain, with the rest obtained from reference TRBV7-2 and TRBJ1-1, is as follows: GAGVSQSPSNKVTEKGKDVELRCDPISGHTALYWYRQSLGQGLEFLIYFQGNSAPDKSGLPSDRFSAERTGGSVSTLTIQRTQQEDSAVYLCASSQRDRGWNTEAFFGQGTRLTVV.

This clonotype was counted many times. V gene TRBV5-1 combines with J gene TRBJ2-7, with 8 nucleotides matching TRBD2. Germline CDR1 SGHRS, CDR2 YFSETQ. The length of the CDR3 is 19 residues. Germline trimming cut 0 bases from V and 0 bases from J; bases unmatched to any gene: 14. The CDR3 spells CASSLGVAAGAAISYEQYF. DNA for the CDR3: TGCGCCAGCAGCTTGGGCGTGGCAGCGGGGGCCGCGATCTCCTACGAGCAGTACTTC. Complete variable domain (other parts from reference TRBV5-1 and TRBJ2-7): KAGVTQTPRYLIKTRGQQVTLSCSPISGHRSVSWYQQTPGQGLQFLFEYFSETQRNKGNFPGRFSGRQFSNSRSEMNVSTLELGDSALYLCASSLGVAAGAAISYEQYFGPGTRLTVT.

This clonotype showed up many times. The chain carries TRBV19 and TRBJ1-1; maybe TRBD1 (6 bases). The CDR3 extends over 15 amino acids. Germline CDR1 is LNHDA and CDR2 is SQIVND (reference sequence). Trimming cost V 1 base and J 5 bases, with 14 bases left between them. Written as DNA, the CDR3 is TGTGCCAGTAGTATAGCAGGCGGGGGGCATACTGAAGCTTTCTTT. Translation: CASSIAGGGHTEAFF. Complete variable domain (other parts from reference TRBV19 and TRBJ1-1): DGGITQSPKYLFRKEGQNVTLSCEQNLNHDAMYWYRQDPGQGLRLIYYSQIVNDFQKGDIAEGYSVSREKKESFPLTVTSAQKNPTAFYLCASSIAGGGHTEAFFGQGTRLTVV.

CDR3 sequence (DNA): TGTGCCAGTAGTCCGGGACTAGCGGGGAAGTTCTTC. Translated, it gives CASSPGLAGKFF. The chain carries TRBV19 and TRBJ2-1; 13 positions agree with TRBD2. The V and J ends lost 5 bases and 14 bases, in that order; junction bases with no gene match: 3. Germline V gene sequence: CDR1 LNHDA, CDR2 SQIVND (reference sequence). The CDR3 has 12 amino acids.

This clonotype has at least ten counts. The chain carries TRBV10-3 and TRBJ1-2; D is undetermined. Trimming shortened V by 3 bases and J by 8 bases, and 13 bases separated the two germline ends. CDR1 is ENHRY, CDR2 SYGVKD, per germline. The CDR3 consists of 13 residues. CDR3 DNA sequence: TGTGCCATCAGTGAAGGTAGGCCGCACGGCTACACCTTC. It encodes CAISEGRPHGYTF.

There are many counts of this clonotype. This rearrangement joins TRBV5-1 to TRBJ1-3, with D uncertain. Between the trimmed V and J ends, which lost 5 bases and 0 bases, there was a span of 9 bases. Per germline, CDR1 SGHRS and CDR2 YFSETQ. The CDR3 has 14 amino acids. The CDR3 sequence: CASRPPGSGNTIYF. The CDR3 coding sequence is TGCGCCAGCAGACCACCCGGCTCTGGAAACACCATATATTTT. The entire variable domain, with the rest obtained from reference TRBV5-1 and TRBJ1-3, is as follows: KAGVTQTPRYLIKTRGQQVTLSCSPISGHRSVSWYQQTPGQGLQFLFEYFSETQRNKGNFPGRFSGRQFSNSRSEMNVSTLELGDSALYLCASRPPGSGNTIYFGEGSWLTVV.

This clonotype was found a few times. The chain has TRBV30 and TRBJ2-1; 10 positions match TRBD2. The CDR3 length is 13 residues. The germline V gene has CDR1 GTSNPN and CDR2 SVGIG (reference sequence). With V trimmed by 7 bases and J by 7 bases, 7 bases remained unmatched. CDR3 sequence: CAFSGGARNEQFF. CDR3 nucleotide sequence: TGTGCCTTCAGCGGGGGGGCCCGTAATGAGCAGTTCTTC. The variable domain in full, completed from reference TRBV30 and TRBJ2-1, reads SQTIHQWPATLVQPVGSPLSLECTVEGTSNPNLYWYRQAAGRGLQLLFYSVGIGQISSEVPQNLSASRPQDRQFILSSKKLLLSDSGFYLCAFSGGARNEQFFGPGTRLTVL.

To note about this clonotype: A much larger clone lies one base from this, so it may be a read error. V usage is TRBV2 and J usage is TRBJ1-2, with 8 positions matching TRBD1. The V gene end was trimmed by 6 bases and the J gene end by 6 bases; junction bases not matched to a gene: 6. CDR3 length equals 13 residues. Germline V CDR1 and CDR2: SNHLY, FYNNEI. This chain's CDR3 is CASRSDREDGYTF. The CDR3, as DNA: TGTGCCAGCAGATCGGACAGGGAGGATGGCTACACCTTC.

This clonotype was recorded many times. This chain joins TRBV6-5 and TRBJ2-5, with 15 nucleotides matching TRBD2. The CDR3 covers 18 residues. The trim removed 5 bases at V and 7 bases at J, leaving 14 bases unmatched. The V gene's germline CDR1 is MNHEY and CDR2 SVGAGI. The CDR3 here is CASSTTRRTSGRAGTQYF. In DNA, the CDR3 is TGTGCCAGCAGTACAACACGAAGGACTAGCGGGAGGGCCGGGACCCAGTACTTC.

This clonotype was seen repeatedly, ten times or more. The chain joins TRBV28 to TRBJ2-3, with D possibly called TRBD1 or TRBD2 (6 bases each). Germline loops: CDR1 MDHEN, CDR2 SYDVKM. The V end lost 2 bases, the J end lost 9 bases, and 9 bases lay between the germline ends. This CDR3 comprises 12 residues. CDR3 sequence: CASSLPGGTQYF. The CDR3 DNA follows: TGTGCCAGCAGTTTACCCGGGGGCACGCAGTATTTT.

This clonotype showed up many times. The rearrangement uses TRBV19 and TRBJ2-3; D remains ambiguous. Looked up from germline, CDR1 is LNHDA and CDR2 is SQIVND (reference sequence). With 4 bases removed from V and 9 bases from J, the gap between germline ends came to 17 bases. The CDR3 totals 14 residues. The CDR3 region is CASSRPSLAPTQYF. As DNA, the CDR3 is TGTGCCAGTAGTAGGCCCTCGCTGGCACCCACGCAGTATTTT.

This clonotype has more than one count but fewer than ten. The rearrangement joins TRBV7-2 to TRBJ1-2; TRBD1 might be the D (6 bases). V was cut by 4 bases and J by 4 bases, with 13 bases left in between. CDR3 size: 14 residues. Germline CDR1 reads SGHTA; CDR2 reads FQGNSA. The CDR3 nucleotides read TGTGCCAGCAGCTCGGACAGCTCCAGCTATGGCTACACCTTC. Translating gives CASSSDSSSYGYTF.

This clonotype has a handful of counts. This chain joins TRBV3-1 and TRBJ2-7, with TRBD1 matching 8 bases. There are 16 residues in the CDR3. Germline-derived CDR1 and CDR2 are LGHDT and YNNKEL (reference sequence). V lost 4 bases, J lost 0 bases, and 8 bases stayed unmatched. CDR3 in DNA: TGTGCCAGCAGCCCGGGACAGGCTGAGTACTCCTACGAGCAGTACTTC. Residues: CASSPGQAEYSYEQYF.

The sample holds many counts of this clonotype. V and J are TRBV7-2 and TRBJ1-1; D not resolved. Germline V gene data show CDR1 as SGHTA and CDR2 as FQGNSA. V shed 6 bases and J shed 4 bases, with 12 bases lying between them. This CDR3 is built from 13 residues. CDR3 sequence reads: CASRRALGTEAFF. In DNA, the CDR3 is TGTGCCAGCAGACGAGCACTGGGCACTGAAGCTTTCTTT.

This clonotype was detected only a few times. This sequence joins TRBV5-1 and TRBJ1-4; D is uncertain. The germline gives CDR1 SGHRS, CDR2 YFSETQ. Trimming stripped 3 bases from V and 5 bases from J, with 14 bases between. CDR3 size: 15 residues. The DNA of the CDR3 is TGCGCCAGCAGCTCCGCTGGGCAGCCCAATGAAAAACTGTTTTTT. Amino acids: CASSSAGQPNEKLFF.